This TCR beta chain was documented in a study of cytomegalovirus exposure and HLA in healthy donors. Study findings and constraints: Later analysis suggested most CMV-associated TCR beta chains were HLA-restricted. Later on, an analysis showed TCR association rates differing by HLA locus, with DRB1 the most and HLA-C the fewest. In a later analysis, compared with equally common non-associated chains, HLA-associated beta chains were more expanded. It emerged from a later analysis that several of the most significant clusters appeared to be linked to common viral pathogens.

Losses at the gene ends were 6 bases for V and 1 base for J; bases not matched to a gene: 6. Germline CDR1 reads MNHEY; CDR2 reads SMNVEV (reference sequence). CDR3 length: 16 amino acids. Remarks on this clone: Its antigen is unidentified.

The primer mix had 60 Vbeta and 13 Jbeta primers. Libraries were prepared by immunoSEQ multiplex PCR; TCRdb keeps only in-frame clonotypes and omits some of them. This sample carries under 200,000 clones, approximately 83% of them seen once, and the ten largest clones take about 9.3%. The V gene is TRBV27, the J gene TRBJ1-2; 12 bases map to TRBD1. The origin of this receptor is a man between 18 and 35 years old in good health and CMV-seropositive. The sample was PBMCs. CDR3 region: CASRGTGGPFNYGYTF. The CDR3 region has the DNA TGTGCCAGCAGAGGGACAGGGGGCCCGTTTAACTATGGCTACACCTTC.